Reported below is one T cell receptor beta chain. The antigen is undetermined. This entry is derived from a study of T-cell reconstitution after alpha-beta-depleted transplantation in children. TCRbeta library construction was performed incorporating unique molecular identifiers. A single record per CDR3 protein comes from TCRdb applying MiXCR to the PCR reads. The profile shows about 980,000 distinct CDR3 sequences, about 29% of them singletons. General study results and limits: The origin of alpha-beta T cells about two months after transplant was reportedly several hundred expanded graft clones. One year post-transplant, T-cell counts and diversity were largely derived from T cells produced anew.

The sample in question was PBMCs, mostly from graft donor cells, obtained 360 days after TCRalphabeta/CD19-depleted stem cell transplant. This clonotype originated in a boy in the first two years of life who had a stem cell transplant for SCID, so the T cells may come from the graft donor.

CDR3 nucleotide sequence: TGTGCCAGCAACTTAGGAGGCAGCGAGACCCAGTACTTC. Protein product: CASNLGGSETQYF. The J gene is TRBJ2-5, the V gene TRBV28; TRBD2 might be the D (5 bases). The CDR3 is 13 amino acids. Trimming removed 7 bases at V and 5 bases at J, with 14 bases between. Germline CDR1 MDHEN, CDR2 SYDVKM.